A selection of T cell receptor beta chains follows, all from one sample in a study of blood T cell repertoires in COVID-19. Profiled with immunoSEQ multiplex PCR; TCRdb holds only in-frame clones, not every one. This sample has 140,000 to 150,000 clones, with around 79% found just once. Sample: peripheral blood. All receptors derive from a man in his fifties with active or convalescent COVID-19. Each CDR3 is given with its conserved first and last residue. The order of the fields is V gene, J gene, CDR3 length, clone size, D gene, CDR3 DNA, CDR3 protein. The D gene is left open where the match is weak. Not all rows give a size; the values are once, few, many and, for expanded clones, a class.

v_call: TRBV18
j_call: TRBJ2-4
cdr3_length: 14
clone_size: .
d_call: .
cdr3_nt: TGTGCCAGCTCAGCTGCTACAGGGAAAAACATTCAGTACTTC
cdr3_aa: CASSAATGKNIQYF

v_call: TRBV3-1/TRBV3-2
j_call: TRBJ2-7
cdr3_length: 13
clone_size: .
d_call: TRBD2
cdr3_nt: TGTGCCAGCAGCTCCCGGACTAGCGGGAGGCCGTACTTC
cdr3_aa: CASSSRTSGRPYF

v_call: TRBV6-2/TRBV6-3
j_call: TRBJ2-2
cdr3_length: 15
clone_size: .
d_call: TRBD2
cdr3_nt: TGTGCCAGCAGTTACAAAGCGGGAGGGACCGGGGAGCTGTTTTTT
cdr3_aa: CASSYKAGGTGELFF

v_call: TRBV5-6
j_call: TRBJ1-5
cdr3_length: 15
clone_size: .
d_call: .
cdr3_nt: TGTGCCAGCAGCTTGGGGGCAGGGGGCAATCAGCCCCAGCATTTT
cdr3_aa: CASSLGAGGNQPQHF

v_call: TRBV9
j_call: TRBJ2-7
cdr3_length: 14
clone_size: few
d_call: .
cdr3_nt: TGTGCCAGCAGCGTAGGGGCAGGGTGGGTCGAGCAGTACTTC
cdr3_aa: CASSVGAGWVEQYF

v_call: TRBV7-9
j_call: TRBJ2-7
cdr3_length: 16
clone_size: .
d_call: TRBD2
cdr3_nt: TGTGCCAGCAGCTTAGTCGCGGGAGGGTCTTTATACGAGCAGTACTTC
cdr3_aa: CASSLVAGGSLYEQYF

v_call: TRBV5-5
j_call: TRBJ1-2
cdr3_length: 16
clone_size: .
d_call: .
cdr3_nt: TGTGCCAGCAGCTTGGGAACAGGGTTTAAAGGGGAAGGCTACACCTTC
cdr3_aa: CASSLGTGFKGEGYTF

v_call: TRBV28
j_call: TRBJ2-3
cdr3_length: 15
clone_size: .
d_call: TRBD2
cdr3_nt: TGTGCCAGCTCATCGGGACTATCTAGCACAGATACGCAGTATTTT
cdr3_aa: CASSSGLSSTDTQYF

v_call: TRBV6-6
j_call: TRBJ2-1
cdr3_length: 12
clone_size: few
d_call: TRBD2
cdr3_nt: TGTGCCAGCAGGGATAGCGGGTATGAGCAGTTCTTC
cdr3_aa: CASRDSGYEQFF

v_call: TRBV27
j_call: TRBJ2-7
cdr3_length: 15
clone_size: .
d_call: .
cdr3_nt: TGTGCCAGCAGTTTATCAGGGGCACCGTTCTACGAGCAGTACTTC
cdr3_aa: CASSLSGAPFYEQYF

v_call: TRBV27
j_call: TRBJ2-7
cdr3_length: 14
clone_size: many
d_call: .
cdr3_nt: TGTGCCAGCAGTTTACAGGGGATTGCTTACGAGCAGTACTTC
cdr3_aa: CASSLQGIAYEQYF